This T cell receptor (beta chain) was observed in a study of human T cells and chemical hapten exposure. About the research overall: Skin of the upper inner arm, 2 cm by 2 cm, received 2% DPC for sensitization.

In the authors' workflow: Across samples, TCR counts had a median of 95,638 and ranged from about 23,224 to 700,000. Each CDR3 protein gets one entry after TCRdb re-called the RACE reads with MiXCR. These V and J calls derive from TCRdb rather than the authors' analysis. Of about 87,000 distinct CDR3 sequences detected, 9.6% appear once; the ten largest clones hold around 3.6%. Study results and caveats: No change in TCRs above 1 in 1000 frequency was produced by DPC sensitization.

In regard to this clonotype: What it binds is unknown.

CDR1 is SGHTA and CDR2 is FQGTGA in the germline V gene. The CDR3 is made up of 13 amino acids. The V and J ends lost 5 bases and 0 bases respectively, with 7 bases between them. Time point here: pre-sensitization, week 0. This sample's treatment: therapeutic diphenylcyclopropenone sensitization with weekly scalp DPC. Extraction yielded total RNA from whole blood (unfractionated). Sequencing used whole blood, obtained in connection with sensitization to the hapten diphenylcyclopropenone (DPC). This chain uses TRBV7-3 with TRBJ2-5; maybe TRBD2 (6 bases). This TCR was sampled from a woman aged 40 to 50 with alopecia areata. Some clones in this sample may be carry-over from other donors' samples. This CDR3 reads CASSRDYQETQYF. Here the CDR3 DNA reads TGTGCCAGCAGCCGGGACTACCAAGAGACCCAGTACTTC.